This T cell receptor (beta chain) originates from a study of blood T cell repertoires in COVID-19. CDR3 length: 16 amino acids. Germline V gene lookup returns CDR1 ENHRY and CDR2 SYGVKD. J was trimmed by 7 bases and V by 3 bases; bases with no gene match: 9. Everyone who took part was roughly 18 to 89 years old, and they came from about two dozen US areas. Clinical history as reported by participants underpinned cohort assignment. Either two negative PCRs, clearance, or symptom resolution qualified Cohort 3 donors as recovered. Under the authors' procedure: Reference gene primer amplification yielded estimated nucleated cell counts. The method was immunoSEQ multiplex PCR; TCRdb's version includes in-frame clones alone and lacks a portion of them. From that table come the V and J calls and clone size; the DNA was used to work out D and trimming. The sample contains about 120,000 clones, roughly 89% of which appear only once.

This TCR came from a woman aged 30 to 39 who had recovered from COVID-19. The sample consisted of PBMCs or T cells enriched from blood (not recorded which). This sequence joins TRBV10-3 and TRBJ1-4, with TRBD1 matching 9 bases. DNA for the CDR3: TGTGCCATCAGTGATGTGGGACAGGGTAGGACTGAAAAACTGTTTTTT. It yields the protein CAISDVGQGRTEKLFF.